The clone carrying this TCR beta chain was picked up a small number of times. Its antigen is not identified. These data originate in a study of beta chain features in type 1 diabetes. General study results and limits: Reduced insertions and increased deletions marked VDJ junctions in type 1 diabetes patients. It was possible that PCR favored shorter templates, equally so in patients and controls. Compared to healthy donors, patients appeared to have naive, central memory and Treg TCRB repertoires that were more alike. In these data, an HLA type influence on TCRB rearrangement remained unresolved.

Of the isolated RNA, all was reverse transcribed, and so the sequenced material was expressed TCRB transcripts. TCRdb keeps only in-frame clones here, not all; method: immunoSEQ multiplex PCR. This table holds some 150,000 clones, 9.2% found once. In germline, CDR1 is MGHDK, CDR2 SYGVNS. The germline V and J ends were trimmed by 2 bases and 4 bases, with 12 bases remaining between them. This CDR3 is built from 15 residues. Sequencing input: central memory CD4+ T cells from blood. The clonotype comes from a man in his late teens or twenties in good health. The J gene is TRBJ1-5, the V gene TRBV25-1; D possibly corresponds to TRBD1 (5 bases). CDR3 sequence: CASSEQGRGNQPQHF. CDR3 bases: TGTGCCAGCAGTGAACAGGGAAGAGGTAATCAGCCCCAGCATTTT. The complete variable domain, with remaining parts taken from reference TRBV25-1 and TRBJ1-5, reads EADIYQTPRYLVIGTGKKITLECSQTMGHDKMYWYQQDPGMELHLIHYSYGVNSTEKGDLSSESTVSRIRTEHFPLTLESARPSHTSQYLCASSEQGRGNQPQHFGDGTRLSIL.